One and the same sample provided the 13 T cell receptor beta chains below, sequenced in a study of T cells in Graves' hyperthyroidism and ophthalmopathy. Using RNA transcripts as the source, TCR beta CDR3 regions were amplified. The TCR CDR3 first-round RT-PCR relied on the HTBI primer set. MiXCR, run by TCRdb on the multiplex PCR reads, gives a single entry per CDR3 protein. Here the sample spans a few hundred thousand distinct CDR3 sequences, approximately 15% being singletons. The sequencing sample was made of blood. These receptors all stem from a woman aged 40 to 50 with Graves' hyperthyroidism that later progressed to Graves' ophthalmopathy.

This clonotype showed up many times. This rearrangement joins TRBV24-1 to TRBJ2-2, with D unresolved. This CDR3 region has 16 residues. V lost 4 bases, J lost 0 bases, and 11 bases lay in between. In germline, CDR1 is KGHDR, CDR2 SFDVKD. CDR3 bases: TGTGCCACCAGTGAAGGAATCCCCGCGAACACCGGGGAGCTGTTTTTT. It translates to CATSEGIPANTGELFF.

The chain has TRBV6-1 and TRBJ2-4; 16 positions match TRBD2. The length of the CDR3 is 16 residues. V gave up 7 bases and J gave up 7 bases; unmatched junction bases: 7. In germline, CDR1 is MNHNS, CDR2 SASEGT. The CDR3 nucleotides are TGTGCCAGCATCGGGACTAGCGGGAGGGAATTGAACATTCAGTACTTC. Translation gives CASIGTSGRELNIQYF.

This clonotype came up many times. This sequence joins TRBV7-9 and TRBJ2-2, with 10 bases fitting TRBD1. This CDR3 is built from 16 residues. Unmatched junction bases numbered 3, after V lost 3 bases and J lost 2 bases. Germline CDR1 is SEHNR and CDR2 is FQNEAQ (reference sequence). The CDR3 loop is CASSLTGGGNTGELFF. CDR3 in DNA: TGTGCCAGCAGCTTGACAGGGGGCGGAAACACCGGGGAGCTGTTTTTT.

This chain links TRBV14 with TRBJ2-5; D uncertain. Germline V gives CDR1 SGHDN, CDR2 FVKESK. Between the trimmed V and J ends, which lost 2 bases and 4 bases, there was a span of 11 bases. The CDR3 contains 14 residues. CDR3 region: CASSQTGVRETQYF. The CDR3 nucleotides read TGTGCCAGCAGCCAAACTGGGGTCAGAGAGACCCAGTACTTC.

This clonotype was recorded at least ten times. The chain carries TRBV5-1 and TRBJ2-5; 10 bases line up with TRBD1. Unmatched junction bases numbered 8, after V lost 4 bases and J lost 5 bases. Looked up from germline, CDR1 is SGHRS and CDR2 is YFSETQ. This CDR3 comprises 15 residues. The CDR3 DNA is TGCGCCAGCAGCCCCCGACAGGGGGCTTCGGAGACCCAGTACTTC. It codes for CASSPRQGASETQYF.

The sample holds many counts of this clonotype. The rearrangement joins TRBV4-1 to TRBJ2-7; TRBD2 matches 7 bases. This CDR3 has 14 residues. V lost 5 bases and J lost 4; bases outside the gene matches: 8. The germline gives CDR1 MGHRA, CDR2 YSYEKL. In DNA, the CDR3 is TGCGCCAGCAGCTTAAGCGGGACCCGTTACGAGCAGTACTTC. Encoded protein: CASSLSGTRYEQYF.

This clonotype appeared many times. V is TRBV30 and J is TRBJ2-3; 9 bases are shared with TRBD2. CDR3 length: 14 amino acids. Germline assignment: CDR1 GTSNPN and CDR2 SVGIG (reference sequence). V dropped 2 bases and J dropped 10; count of bases not matched to a gene: 10. CDR3 coding DNA: TGTGCCTGGAGTCCCGGGACTAGCTCCTCGGCGCAGTATTTT. Encoded protein: CAWSPGTSSSAQYF.

This clonotype was counted only a few times. The V and J genes are TRBV18 and TRBJ1-1; the match to TRBD1 covers 8 bases. The length of the CDR3 is 15 residues. Trimming took 3 bases from V and 5 from J; bases not matched to a gene: 8. Germline assignment: CDR1 KGHSH and CDR2 LQKENI. The CDR3 DNA is TGTGCCAGCTCACCCCAAAAAACAGGGGGAACTGAAGCTTTCTTT. This gives the protein CASSPQKTGGTEAFF.

This clonotype was counted between two and nine times. The J gene is TRBJ1-1, the V gene TRBV20-1; 9 bases line up with TRBD1. The junction had 4 bases not matched to a gene; V was cut back by 4 bases and J by 4 bases. The CDR3 spans 13 residues. Germline V lookup: CDR1 DFQATT, CDR2 SNEGSKA (reference sequence). The CDR3 protein is CSAKGQGITEAFF. The CDR3 nucleotides are TGCAGTGCTAAGGGACAGGGTATCACTGAAGCTTTCTTT.

As regards this clonotype: This may stem from a read error, because a much larger clone lies one nucleotide away. The chain links TRBV18 to TRBJ1-5; no reliable D call. Germline CDR1 KGHSH, CDR2 LQKENI. Trimming took off 3 bases at V and 2 bases at J, with 14 bases between the two ends. This CDR3 contains 16 residues. The CDR3 loop reads CASSPIRHFGNQPQHF. The CDR3 nucleotides read TGTGCCAGCTCACCGATCCGACACTTTGGCAATCAGCCCCAGCATTTT.

The chain uses TRBV7-9 and TRBJ2-3; 14 positions match TRBD2. After removal of 4 bases from V and 3 bases from J, the junction contained 9 bases not matched to a gene. The germline V gene has CDR1 SEHNR and CDR2 FQNEAQ (reference sequence). The CDR3 runs 18 residues. As DNA, the CDR3 is TGTGCCAGCAGCTCGACTAGCGGGAGGGCCTGGGGGACAGATACGCAGTATTTT. This codes for CASSSTSGRAWGTDTQYF. The full variable domain, rest sourced from reference TRBV7-9 and TRBJ2-3, is DTGVSQNPRHKITKRGQNVTFRCDPISEHNRLYWYRQTLGQGPEFLTYFQNEAQLEKSRLLSDRFSAERPKGSFSTLEIQRTEQGDSAMYLCASSSTSGRAWGTDTQYFGPGTRLTVL.

This clonotype was picked up a small number of times. J is TRBJ1-2 and V is TRBV28; D remains unclear. V was pared by 7 bases and J by 4 bases, with 13 bases between. Germline V gene sequence: CDR1 MDHEN, CDR2 SYDVKM. CDR3 length: 13 residues. The CDR3 is CASIALGSYGYTF. CDR3 DNA sequence: TGTGCCAGCATCGCGTTGGGATCCTATGGCTACACCTTC.

At least ten counts were recorded for this clonotype. The genes are TRBV5-1 and TRBJ2-1; the match to TRBD2 covers 7 bases. CDR3 size: 16 residues. The germline V gene has CDR1 SGHRS and CDR2 YFSETQ. The trim removed 3 bases at V and 5 bases at J, leaving 11 bases unmatched. The CDR3 DNA reads as TGCGCCAGCAGCTGGGCCGGGACTACCTCTAACAATGAGCAGTTCTTC. This codes for CASSWAGTTSNNEQFF. Full variable domain (remainder filled in from reference TRBV5-1 and TRBJ2-1): KAGVTQTPRYLIKTRGQQVTLSCSPISGHRSVSWYQQTPGQGLQFLFEYFSETQRNKGNFPGRFSGRQFSNSRSEMNVSTLELGDSALYLCASSWAGTTSNNEQFFGPGTRLTVL.